This passage covers 20 T cell receptor beta chains from one sample sequenced in a study of control samples from healthy donors and cancer patients. TCRdb's copy holds only in-frame clones and misses some; the assay was immunoSEQ multiplex PCR. This table holds about 250,000 clones, about four fifths found once. Material for sequencing was PBMCs. These receptor sequences come from a woman aged 55 to 70 with lung cancer.

The V gene is TRBV30, the J gene TRBJ2-2; 14 bases align to TRBD2. Germline values: CDR1 GTSNPN, CDR2 SVGIG (reference sequence). V gave up 3 bases and J gave up 7 bases; unmatched junction bases: 10. The CDR3 runs to 17 residues. For the CDR3, the DNA is TGTGCCTGGAGGGGCGGGACTAGCGGGAGTATCGGCGGGGAGCTGTTTTTT. It yields the protein CAWRGGTSGSIGGELFF. Based on the CDR3 plus reference TRBV30 and TRBJ2-2, the full variable domain is SQTIHQWPATLVQPVGSPLSLECTVEGTSNPNLYWYRQAAGRGLQLLFYSVGIGQISSEVPQNLSASRPQDRQFILSSKKLLLSDSGFYLCAWRGGTSGSIGGELFFGEGSRLTVL.

The sample holds a few counts of this clone. J is TRBJ1-5 and V is TRBV2; 9 bases map to TRBD1. Looked up from germline, CDR1 is SNHLY and CDR2 is FYNNEI. CDR3 length: 16 amino acids. The V gene end was trimmed by 5 bases and the J gene end by 6 bases; junction bases not matched to a gene: 11. Here the CDR3 reads CASSLQTGGAVQPQHF. The DNA of the CDR3 is TGTGCCAGCAGTCTACAGACAGGGGGGGCGGTTCAGCCCCAGCATTTT.

V and J are TRBV5-1 and TRBJ2-7, with D unresolved. Trimming took off 1 base at V and 1 base at J, with 12 bases between the two ends. CDR1 is SGHRS and CDR2 is YFSETQ in the germline V gene. The CDR3 is made up of 15 amino acids. CDR3 coding DNA: TGCGCCAGCAGCTTGATCCCCGGAAGATCCTACGAGCAGTACTTC. It codes for CASSLIPGRSYEQYF. Using reference TRBV5-1 and TRBJ2-7 for the parts outside the CDR3, the full variable domain is KAGVTQTPRYLIKTRGQQVTLSCSPISGHRSVSWYQQTPGQGLQFLFEYFSETQRNKGNFPGRFSGRQFSNSRSEMNVSTLELGDSALYLCASSLIPGRSYEQYFGPGTRLTVT.

The rearrangement links TRBV3-1 (or the pseudogene TRBV3-2) to TRBJ2-3; no clear D. Germline-derived CDR1 and CDR2 are LGHDT and YNNKEL (reference sequence). The V end lost 3 bases, the J end lost 4 bases, and 11 bases lay between the germline ends. This CDR3 is 14 amino acids long. The CDR3 DNA reads as TGTGCCAGCAGCCAGGGTAACCGCGCAGATACGCAGTATTTT. Encoded protein: CASSQGNRADTQYF.

The rearrangement uses TRBV2 and TRBJ2-7; D gene unclear. The CDR3 is 13 residues long. The germline V gene has CDR1 SNHLY and CDR2 FYNNEI. V lost 5 bases and J lost 5, with 13 bases in between. The CDR3 DNA sequence: TGTGCCAGCAGTCATACGGAGCCCGACGAGCAGTACTTC. It translates to CASSHTEPDEQYF.

The chain links TRBV29-1 to TRBJ1-3, with D perhaps matching TRBD1 (5 bases). CDR3 size: 13 residues. Trimming took 6 bases from V and 0 from J, leaving 9 bases between them. The germline CDR1 and CDR2 sequences are SQVTM and ANQGSEA. The CDR3 DNA is TGCAGCGTACAGGTTTTCTCTGGAAACACCATATATTTT. Translated, it gives CSVQVFSGNTIYF. Together with reference TRBV29-1 and TRBJ1-3, the CDR3 gives the full variable domain: SAVISQKPSRDICQRGTSLTIQCQVDSQVTMMFWYRQQPGQSLTLIATANQGSEATYESGFVIDKFPISRPNLTFSTLTVSNMSPEDSSIYLCSVQVFSGNTIYFGEGSWLTVV.

V is TRBV19 and J is TRBJ2-1; tentative D call: TRBD2 (5 bases). Trimming stripped 7 bases from V and 2 bases from J, with 12 bases between. This CDR3 has 14 amino acids. Per germline, CDR1 LNHDA and CDR2 SQIVND (reference sequence). The DNA of the CDR3 is TGTGCCAGTAATCTAGCTGGAACCTACAATGAGCAGTTCTTC. Translating gives CASNLAGTYNEQFF.

This clone was recorded only once. The V gene is TRBV28, the J gene TRBJ1-2; TRBD1 is a possible D gene (6 bases). The CDR3 runs 18 residues. Per germline, CDR1 MDHEN and CDR2 SYDVKM. V lost 7 bases and J lost 4, with 28 bases in between. The CDR3 sequence is CASNIQGGGLIWGYGYTF. CDR3 coding DNA: TGTGCCAGCAACATCCAAGGGGGGGGCTTAATTTGGGGCTATGGCTACACCTTC.

V and J are TRBV19 and TRBJ1-2; D call uncertain. Germline CDR1 is LNHDA and CDR2 is SQIVND (reference sequence). V was cut by 10 bases and J by 5 bases, with 11 bases left in between. This CDR3 region has 11 residues. The CDR3 DNA reads TGTGCCACCCAGACCTTTTATGGCTACACCTTC. Protein: CATQTFYGYTF.

The chain carries TRBV5-1 and TRBJ2-5; 11 nucleotides agree with TRBD1. Trimming took 4 bases from V and 3 from J; bases not matched to a gene: 2. Germline-derived CDR1 and CDR2 are SGHRS and YFSETQ. The CDR3 runs 14 residues. This CDR3 reads CASSKGQGEETQYF. Here the CDR3 DNA reads TGCGCCAGCAGCAAGGGACAGGGGGAAGAGACCCAGTACTTC. The variable domain in full, with the rest retrieved from reference TRBV5-1 and TRBJ2-5, is KAGVTQTPRYLIKTRGQQVTLSCSPISGHRSVSWYQQTPGQGLQFLFEYFSETQRNKGNFPGRFSGRQFSNSRSEMNVSTLELGDSALYLCASSKGQGEETQYFGPGTRLLVL.

The V call is TRBV7-2, the J call TRBJ2-5; D gene ambiguous. This CDR3 is built from 15 residues. Looked up from germline, CDR1 is SGHTA and CDR2 is FQGNSA. V dropped 1 base and J dropped 2 bases, with 11 bases sitting between them. The CDR3 DNA follows: TGTGCCAGCAGCTTAGGATGGACGCCACAAGAGACCCAGTACTTC. Its protein product is CASSLGWTPQETQYF.

The chain recombines TRBV14 with TRBJ1-5, with TRBD1 as a possible D gene (6 bases). The CDR3 consists of 13 residues. CDR1 and CDR2 (germline): SGHDN, FVKESK. V was shortened by 3 bases and J by 3 bases, with 6 bases between the two germline ends. The CDR3 loop reads CASSQGANQPQHF. Here the CDR3 DNA reads TGTGCCAGCAGCCAGGGGGCCAATCAGCCCCAGCATTTT.

This chain joins TRBV2 and TRBJ1-4; D is unclear. V was pared by 7 bases and J by 6 bases, with 9 bases between. CDR3 length equals 12 residues. CDR1 SNHLY and CDR2 FYNNEI come from the germline V gene. The CDR3 coding sequence is TGTGCCAGCACCCTGGAGGATGAAAAACTGTTTTTT. This encodes CASTLEDEKLFF.

The J gene is TRBJ1-2, the V gene TRBV6-5; TRBD1 agrees at 8 bases. Germline trimming cut 0 bases from V and 1 base from J; bases unmatched to any gene: 4. CDR3 size: 16 residues. The V gene's germline CDR1 is MNHEY and CDR2 SVGAGI. The CDR3 sequence: CASSYSPGQVNYGYTF. In DNA, the CDR3 is TGTGCCAGCAGTTACTCACCGGGACAGGTTAACTATGGCTACACCTTC.

This chain links TRBV5-1 with TRBJ2-7; no clear D. The CDR3 loop spans 13 amino acids. V was cut by 3 bases and J by 2 bases, with 9 bases left in between. CDR1 is SGHRS and CDR2 is YFSETQ in the germline V gene. The CDR3 nucleotides are TGCGCCAGCAGCTGGGCCACTGCCTACGAGCAGTACTTC. Translation gives CASSWATAYEQYF.

The chain uses TRBV28 and TRBJ2-7; D might be TRBD1 (5 bases). Between the trimmed V and J ends, which lost 2 bases and 2 bases, there was a span of 13 bases. Germline V gives CDR1 MDHEN, CDR2 SYDVKM. The CDR3 has 15 amino acids. The CDR3 DNA reads TGTGCCAGCAGTTTAAAGGGCAGGGTGCCCTACGAGCAGTACTTC. Its protein product is CASSLKGRVPYEQYF.

The rearrangement links TRBV11-2 to TRBJ2-5; no clear D gene. CDR1 and CDR2 (germline): SGHAT, FQNNGV. V was pared by 5 bases and J by 4 bases, with 11 bases between. CDR3 length: 13 amino acids. The DNA of the CDR3 is TGTGCCAGCAGCCTAGGGTTACGAGAGACCCAGTACTTC. Translation: CASSLGLRETQYF.

The chain links TRBV2 to TRBJ1-2; D remains ambiguous. Germline V CDR1 and CDR2: SNHLY, FYNNEI. The CDR3 contains 16 residues. The ends were cut back, 3 bases at V and 7 bases at J, with 21 bases in the middle. CDR3 sequence reads: CASSDWTGRRAGGYTF. In DNA, the CDR3 is TGTGCCAGCAGTGACTGGACGGGCAGGCGGGCAGGTGGCTACACCTTC.

The rearrangement joins TRBV12-3 or TRBV12-4 to TRBJ1-1, with unresolved D. The CDR3 is made up of 11 amino acids. V was clipped by 0 bases and J by 8 bases, with 4 bases between them. In nucleotides, the CDR3 is TGTGCCAGCAGTTTAGCGCGAGAAGCTTTCTTT. Amino acid sequence: CASSLAREAFF.

CDR3 sequence: CASSFVLLYQETQYF. The CDR3 DNA follows: TGTGCCAGCAGCTTCGTACTGTTATACCAAGAGACCCAGTACTTC. This sequence joins TRBV5-6 and TRBJ2-5; D is unclear. From germline, CDR1 is SGHDT and CDR2 YYEEEE. Trimming removed 2 bases from V and 0 bases from J, with 11 bases in between. The CDR3 is 15 residues long.